This is a list of T cell receptor beta chains from one sample in a study of shared clonotypes between healthy human individuals. Assay used: immunoSEQ multiplex PCR; TCRdb lists only in-frame clones, some missing. The sample yields 2.3 million or so clones, 93% seen once. The sequenced sample consisted of naive CD4+ T cells from PBMCs. The receptors were gathered from a man younger than 35 in good health. Some clones in this sample may be carry-over from other donors' samples. Each CDR3 is given with its conserved first and last residue. A D gene is named only where the DNA matches it firmly. For some rows the clone size is stated as once, few or many, or as a class when expanded; others skip it.

V gene: TRBV5-4
clone size: -
D gene: -
J gene: TRBJ2-5
CDR3 protein: CASSAGGRETQYF
CDR3 DNA: TGTGCCAGCAGCGCTGGGGGGCGGGAGACCCAGTACTTC

V gene: TRBV5-1
clone size: -
D gene: -
J gene: TRBJ1-3
CDR3 protein: CASSLLGSSGNTIYF
CDR3 DNA: TGCGCCAGCAGCTTGCTTGGTAGTTCTGGAAACACCATATATTTT

V gene: TRBV28
clone size: -
D gene: -
J gene: TRBJ1-2
CDR3 protein: CASSLVSRSYGYTF
CDR3 DNA: TGTGCCAGCAGTTTAGTCTCCAGGAGTTATGGCTACACCTTC

V gene: TRBV7-2
clone size: -
D gene: TRBD1
J gene: TRBJ2-7
CDR3 protein: CASSHDGQGPLEQYF
CDR3 DNA: TGTGCCAGCAGCCATGATGGACAGGGGCCCCTCGAGCAGTACTTC

V gene: TRBV5-8
clone size: -
D gene: TRBD2
J gene: TRBJ2-3
CDR3 protein: CASSSASGRVSVPQYF
CDR3 DNA: TGTGCCAGCAGCTCCGCGAGCGGGAGGGTCTCCGTACCGCAGTATTTT

V gene: TRBV29-1
clone size: -
D gene: TRBD2
J gene: TRBJ2-7
CDR3 protein: CSVGLAVRHEQYF
CDR3 DNA: TGCAGCGTTGGGCTAGCGGTTAGACACGAGCAGTACTTC

V gene: TRBV6-4
clone size: -
D gene: -
J gene: TRBJ1-5
CDR3 protein: CASIQGCSNQPQHF
CDR3 DNA: TGTGCCAGCATCCAGGGTTGTAGCAATCAGCCCCAGCATTTT

V gene: TRBV19
clone size: -
D gene: -
J gene: TRBJ1-5
CDR3 protein: CASSDRQDQPQHF
CDR3 DNA: TGTGCCAGTAGTGACCGACAGGATCAGCCCCAGCATTTT

V gene: TRBV6-4
clone size: -
D gene: TRBD2
J gene: TRBJ2-5
CDR3 protein: CASSSPAGNDLETQYF
CDR3 DNA: TGTGCCAGCAGTTCTCCAGCGGGGAATGATCTCGAGACCCAGTACTTC

V gene: TRBV10-1
clone size: -
D gene: -
J gene: TRBJ2-7
CDR3 protein: CASSALGGQGSTYEQYF
CDR3 DNA: TGCGCCAGCAGTGCCCTCGGGGGCCAGGGCTCTACCTACGAGCAGTACTTC

V gene: TRBV11-3
clone size: -
D gene: TRBD1
J gene: TRBJ2-3
CDR3 protein: CASSQQGEVTDTQYF
CDR3 DNA: TGTGCCAGCAGCCAACAGGGGGAAGTCACAGATACGCAGTATTTT

V gene: TRBV5-1
clone size: -
D gene: -
J gene: TRBJ2-2
CDR3 protein: CASSLVGEEAGELFF
CDR3 DNA: TGCGCCAGCAGCTTGGTTGGGGAGGAAGCCGGGGAGCTGTTTTTT

V gene: TRBV4-2
clone size: -
D gene: TRBD2
J gene: TRBJ2-3
CDR3 protein: CASSQQGRTSDSDTQYF
CDR3 DNA: TGTGCCAGCAGCCAACAGGGCAGGACTAGCGACTCAGATACGCAGTATTTT

V gene: TRBV10-3
clone size: -
D gene: -
J gene: TRBJ2-3
CDR3 protein: CAISEFVGTDTQYF
CDR3 DNA: TGTGCCATCAGTGAGTTTGTTGGGACAGATACGCAGTATTTT

V gene: TRBV27
clone size: -
D gene: -
J gene: TRBJ2-2
CDR3 protein: CASSLGQNTGELFF
CDR3 DNA: TGTGCCAGCAGTTTAGGGCAGAACACCGGGGAGCTGTTTTTT

V gene: TRBV18
clone size: -
D gene: -
J gene: TRBJ1-4
CDR3 protein: CASSPGNEKLFF
CDR3 DNA: TGTGCCAGCTCACCCGGTAATGAAAAACTGTTTTTT

V gene: TRBV28
clone size: once
D gene: -
J gene: TRBJ1-1
CDR3 protein: CASSLNPKRGTEAFF
CDR3 DNA: TGTGCCAGCAGTTTAAATCCGAAACGGGGCACTGAAGCTTTCTTT

V gene: TRBV5-1
clone size: once
D gene: -
J gene: TRBJ1-3
CDR3 protein: CASRYTVGDSGNTIYF
CDR3 DNA: TGCGCCAGCAGGTACACGGTAGGAGACTCTGGAAACACCATATATTTT

V gene: TRBV13
clone size: -
D gene: -
J gene: TRBJ2-5
CDR3 protein: CASSPNRVQTQYF
CDR3 DNA: TGTGCCAGCAGCCCGAACAGGGTCCAGACCCAGTACTTC

V gene: TRBV6-1
clone size: -
D gene: -
J gene: TRBJ1-5
CDR3 protein: CASSPNRNQPQHF
CDR3 DNA: TGTGCCAGCAGCCCGAACCGCAATCAGCCCCAGCATTTT

V gene: TRBV5-1
clone size: -
D gene: -
J gene: TRBJ2-7
CDR3 protein: CASSLGDYEQYF
CDR3 DNA: TGCGCCAGCAGCTTGGGGGATTACGAGCAGTACTTC

V gene: TRBV19
clone size: -
D gene: TRBD2
J gene: TRBJ2-7
CDR3 protein: CASRDPGGLAAF
CDR3 DNA: TGTGCCAGTAGAGACCCCGGGGGACTAGCGGCTTTC

V gene: TRBV28
clone size: -
D gene: -
J gene: TRBJ2-1
CDR3 protein: CASSPRTGTSEGQFF
CDR3 DNA: TGTGCCAGCAGTCCGCGAACCGGGACCTCCGAAGGTCAGTTCTTC

V gene: TRBV5-1
clone size: -
D gene: -
J gene: TRBJ2-3
CDR3 protein: CASSLGVFGTDTQYF
CDR3 DNA: TGCGCCAGCAGCCTAGGGGTTTTTGGCACAGATACGCAGTATTTT

V gene: TRBV28
clone size: -
D gene: TRBD1
J gene: TRBJ1-2
CDR3 protein: CASSPQGTPSYTF
CDR3 DNA: TGTGCCAGCAGTCCACAGGGGACGCCTTCCTACACCTTC

V gene: TRBV6-5
clone size: -
D gene: TRBD2
J gene: TRBJ2-7
CDR3 protein: CASTGLAGTYEQYF
CDR3 DNA: TGTGCCAGCACCGGACTAGCGGGAACCTACGAGCAGTACTTC

V gene: TRBV5-3
clone size: -
D gene: TRBD2
J gene: TRBJ2-1
CDR3 protein: CARSPGASGRTYNEQFF
CDR3 DNA: TGTGCCAGAAGCCCAGGGGCTAGCGGGAGAACTTACAATGAGCAGTTCTTC

V gene: TRBV13
clone size: -
D gene: -
J gene: TRBJ2-7
CDR3 protein: CASSSGTGYAYEQYF
CDR3 DNA: TGTGCCAGCAGCTCCGGAACAGGGTATGCCTACGAGCAGTACTTC

V gene: TRBV7-6
clone size: -
D gene: -
J gene: TRBJ2-1
CDR3 protein: CASSDRQPSVVYNEQFF
CDR3 DNA: TGTGCCAGCAGCGACCGCCAACCTAGCGTAGTATACAATGAGCAGTTCTTC

V gene: TRBV28
clone size: -
D gene: TRBD2
J gene: TRBJ2-1
CDR3 protein: CASSSGLAGSYNEQFF
CDR3 DNA: TGTGCCAGCAGTTCGGGACTAGCGGGCTCCTACAATGAGCAGTTCTTC

V gene: TRBV6-1
clone size: -
D gene: -
J gene: TRBJ1-5
CDR3 protein: CASSERTDQPQHF
CDR3 DNA: TGTGCCAGCAGTGAAAGGACAGATCAGCCCCAGCATTTT

V gene: TRBV11-2
clone size: once
D gene: TRBD2
J gene: TRBJ2-2
CDR3 protein: CASSLVQGGTGELFF
CDR3 DNA: TGTGCCAGCAGCTTAGTGCAGGGAGGGACCGGGGAGCTGTTTTTT

V gene: TRBV21-1
clone size: -
D gene: -
J gene: TRBJ1-1
CDR3 protein: CASSKAPRGPRALTEAFF
CDR3 DNA: TGTGCCAGCAGCAAAGCTCCGCGGGGGCCCAGGGCCCTCACTGAAGCTTTCTTT

V gene: TRBV5-1
clone size: -
D gene: -
J gene: TRBJ1-1
CDR3 protein: CASSPGQNTEAFF
CDR3 DNA: TGCGCCAGCAGCCCCGGACAGAACACTGAAGCTTTCTTT

V gene: TRBV19
clone size: -
D gene: -
J gene: TRBJ1-2
CDR3 protein: CASSISFQYSKGYTF
CDR3 DNA: TGTGCCAGTAGTATTTCTTTCCAATACTCGAAGGGCTACACCTTC

V gene: TRBV28
clone size: -
D gene: TRBD2
J gene: TRBJ2-3
CDR3 protein: CASSPFPGLAREEVADTQYF
CDR3 DNA: TGTGCCAGCAGTCCGTTCCCGGGACTAGCCCGGGAGGAGGTGGCAGATACGCAGTATTTT

V gene: TRBV19
clone size: -
D gene: -
J gene: TRBJ1-2
CDR3 protein: CASSIGPGGGYTF
CDR3 DNA: TGTGCCAGTAGTATAGGGCCTGGCGGTGGCTACACCTTC

V gene: TRBV27
clone size: -
D gene: -
J gene: TRBJ2-5
CDR3 protein: CASGTVETQYF
CDR3 DNA: TGTGCCAGCGGGACGGTAGAGACCCAGTACTTC

V gene: TRBV7-9
clone size: -
D gene: TRBD2
J gene: TRBJ2-1
CDR3 protein: CASSDPSGLAGGSYNEQFF
CDR3 DNA: TGTGCCAGCAGCGATCCCTCGGGACTAGCGGGAGGCTCCTACAATGAGCAGTTCTTC

V gene: TRBV29-1
clone size: -
D gene: -
J gene: TRBJ1-2
CDR3 protein: CSAVSGGDYGYTF
CDR3 DNA: TGCAGCGCCGTATCCGGGGGAGACTATGGCTACACCTTC

V gene: TRBV2
clone size: -
D gene: TRBD1
J gene: TRBJ1-2
CDR3 protein: CASMTGGRTYGYTF
CDR3 DNA: TGTGCCAGCATGACAGGGGGCAGAACCTATGGCTACACCTTC

V gene: TRBV10-2
clone size: -
D gene: -
J gene: TRBJ2-7
CDR3 protein: CASSEQDYEQYF
CDR3 DNA: TGCGCCAGCAGTGAACAGGACTACGAGCAGTACTTC

V gene: TRBV7-2
clone size: -
D gene: -
J gene: TRBJ2-5
CDR3 protein: CASSFAAQETQYF
CDR3 DNA: TGTGCCAGCAGCTTCGCAGCCCAAGAGACCCAGTACTTC

V gene: TRBV5-6
clone size: once
D gene: -
J gene: TRBJ2-2
CDR3 protein: CASSSPTWRIPGELFF
CDR3 DNA: TGTGCCAGCAGCTCCCCCACTTGGAGAATCCCCGGGGAGCTGTTTTTT

V gene: TRBV6-4
clone size: -
D gene: -
J gene: TRBJ2-7
CDR3 protein: CASSAGTGRPPNEQYF
CDR3 DNA: TGTGCCAGCAGTGCTGGTACGGGGCGACCTCCCAACGAGCAGTACTTC

V gene: TRBV14
clone size: -
D gene: -
J gene: TRBJ1-4
CDR3 protein: CASSQDRTGRNEKLFF
CDR3 DNA: TGTGCCAGCAGCCAAGATAGGACGGGGCGTAATGAAAAACTGTTTTTT

V gene: TRBV18
clone size: -
D gene: -
J gene: TRBJ2-7
CDR3 protein: CASSLKPPGTGYEQYF
CDR3 DNA: TGTGCCAGCTCACTCAAACCGCCCGGGACTGGCTACGAGCAGTACTTC

V gene: TRBV5-1
clone size: -
D gene: -
J gene: TRBJ2-5
CDR3 protein: CASSLVGLQQETQYF
CDR3 DNA: TGCGCCAGCAGCTTGGTTGGTTTGCAACAAGAGACCCAGTACTTC

V gene: TRBV9
clone size: -
D gene: TRBD1
J gene: TRBJ1-2
CDR3 protein: CASSLTRGIQGYTF
CDR3 DNA: TGTGCCAGCAGCTTAACCAGGGGGATTCAAGGCTACACCTTC

V gene: TRBV6-1
clone size: -
D gene: -
J gene: TRBJ1-1
CDR3 protein: CAGSERDTEAFF
CDR3 DNA: TGTGCCGGGTCTGAGAGAGACACTGAAGCTTTCTTT

V gene: TRBV5-4
clone size: -
D gene: -
J gene: TRBJ2-2
CDR3 protein: CASSTMGGGNTGELFF
CDR3 DNA: TGTGCCAGCAGTACGATGGGCGGTGGGAACACCGGGGAGCTGTTTTTT